The 27 T cell receptor beta chains reported below all come from one sample, sequenced in a study of T cells in Graves' hyperthyroidism and ophthalmopathy. Amplified regions were TCR beta CDR3 sequences from RNA transcripts. An initial round of RT-PCR targeting the TCR CDR3 relied on the HTBI primer set. TCRdb itself ran the multiplex PCR reads through MiXCR, one entry per CDR3 protein. In the table there are 300,000 to 450,000 distinct CDR3 sequences, around 13% of which are singletons. Material: blood. Source of these receptors: a woman between 18 and 29 years old with Graves' hyperthyroidism.

This clonotype was picked up many times. V is TRBV5-1 and J is TRBJ2-1; 7 nucleotides line up with TRBD1. V was pared by 4 bases and J by 6 bases, with 10 bases of the junction left unmatched. The CDR3 contains 15 residues. Germline V lookup: CDR1 SGHRS, CDR2 YFSETQ. In DNA, the CDR3 is TGCGCCAGCAGCGAAGGGACAGTTGGTGCCAATGAGCAGTTCTTC. Its translation: CASSEGTVGANEQFF.

This clonotype was seen at least ten times. The rearrangement uses TRBV3-1 and TRBJ2-1, with D perhaps given as TRBD1 or TRBD2 (5 bases each). The CDR3 loop spans 17 amino acids. Germline lookup yields CDR1 LGHDT and CDR2 YNNKEL (reference sequence). Trimming took off 3 bases at V and 9 bases at J, with 24 bases between the two ends. In DNA, the CDR3 is TGTGCCAGCAGCCAGGTAACGGCTTTCGGGACCTACGGTGAGCAGTTCTTC. The encoded protein is CASSQVTAFGTYGEQFF.

This chain uses TRBV29-1 with TRBJ1-5; D is possibly TRBD1 (6 bases). CDR3 length equals 13 residues. Deletions cut 0 bases from V and 5 bases from J, with 8 bases between. The germline V gene has CDR1 SQVTM and CDR2 ANQGSEA. The CDR3 sequence is CSVEEDRYQPQHF. CDR3 nucleotide sequence: TGCAGCGTTGAAGAAGACAGGTATCAGCCCCAGCATTTT.

This clonotype was seen many times. The chain has TRBV19 and TRBJ1-5, with D possibly TRBD1 on 6 matching bases. Trimming shortened V by 9 bases and J by 5 bases, and 14 bases separated the two germline ends. Per germline, CDR1 LNHDA and CDR2 SQIVND (reference sequence). The CDR3 spans 13 residues. This chain's CDR3 is CASAQGPDQPQHF. CDR3 coding DNA: TGTGCCAGCGCCCAGGGGCCGGATCAGCCCCAGCATTTT.

This clonotype was counted at least ten times. The rearrangement uses TRBV5-1 and TRBJ1-2, with a possible D match to TRBD1 (5 bases). V gave up 4 bases and J gave up 4 bases, with 20 bases separating them. The germline V gene encodes CDR1 SGHRS and CDR2 YFSETQ. This CDR3 is 16 amino acids long. CDR3 nucleotides: TGCGCCAGCAGCCAATCGACTGGGGGTCCTGGCTATGGCTACACCTTC. Translation gives CASSQSTGGPGYGYTF.

This clonotype was counted a few times. The chain employs TRBV3-1 and TRBJ2-7; D remains unclear. Germline values: CDR1 LGHDT, CDR2 YNNKEL (reference sequence). CDR3 length: 13 amino acids. The V gene lost 4 bases and the J gene lost 2 bases, with 9 bases spanning the gap. In DNA form, the CDR3 reads TGTGCCAGCAGCCGAGAAGGAGCCTACGAGCAGTACTTC. Its translation: CASSREGAYEQYF.

In its sample, this clonotype was seen many times. DNA for the CDR3: TGTGCCAGCACGCCATTGACTGGAAACACCATATATTTT. Translating it yields CASTPLTGNTIYF. The chain carries TRBV28 and TRBJ1-3, with D uncertain. Germline lookup yields CDR1 MDHEN and CDR2 SYDVKM. Trimming cost V 7 bases and J 2 bases, with 9 bases left between them. CDR3 length: 13 residues.

This clonotype was recorded many times. The chain couples TRBV7-9 to TRBJ1-1; 7 bases agree with TRBD1. The CDR3 has 15 residues. Germline assignment: CDR1 SEHNR and CDR2 FQNEAQ (reference sequence). With 5 bases clipped from V and 3 bases from J, the junction kept 9 bases outside the gene matches. The CDR3 DNA is TGTGCCAGCAGCCCCAAGGACAGGCGGGACACTGAAGCTTTCTTT. Translating gives CASSPKDRRDTEAFF.

This clonotype showed up just a few times. The V gene is TRBV7-8, the J gene TRBJ1-5; D remains unclear. The CDR3 has 14 residues. Trimming shortened V by 1 base and J by 4 bases, and 8 bases separated the two germline ends. CDR1 and CDR2 (germline): SGHVS, FQNEAQ. The CDR3 nucleotides are TGTGCCAGCAGCTTAGATCAGAGGAATCAGCCCCAGCATTTT. Encoded protein: CASSLDQRNQPQHF.

This clonotype was recorded many times. The rearrangement uses TRBV28 and TRBJ1-5, with D uncertain. Germline assignment: CDR1 MDHEN and CDR2 SYDVKM. This CDR3 has 12 residues. V gave up 7 bases and J gave up 5 bases, with 9 bases separating them. CDR3 region: CASTSGDQPQHF. In nucleotides, the CDR3 is TGTGCCAGCACCTCGGGAGATCAGCCCCAGCATTTT. Full variable domain (outside the CDR3, taken from reference TRBV28 and TRBJ1-5): DVKVTQSSRYLVKRTGEKVFLECVQDMDHENMFWYRQDPGLGLRLIYFSYDVKMKEKGDIPEGYSVSREKKERFSLILESASTNQTSMYLCASTSGDQPQHFGDGTRLSIL.

With respect to this clonotype: Possible read error: a much larger clone is one base away. The chain joins TRBV5-1 to TRBJ2-7, with unresolved D. The CDR3 length is 13 residues. The V end was cut by 10 bases, the J end by 3 bases, with 17 bases between. Germline CDR1 reads SGHRS; CDR2 reads YFSETQ. The DNA for the CDR3 is TGCGCCGGCAAAATTTCAGATATCTACGAGCAGTACTTC. Translated, it gives CAGKISDIYEQYF.

There are many counts of this clonotype. J is TRBJ2-1 and V is TRBV7-3, with TRBD2 identical over 8 bases. V lost 1 base, J lost 6 bases, and 5 bases stayed unmatched. CDR3 length: 15 residues. Germline CDR1 SGHTA, CDR2 FQGTGA. In DNA form, the CDR3 reads TGTGCCAGCAGCTTAATCGGGGGGGGAACCAATGAGCAGTTCTTC. Amino acid sequence: CASSLIGGGTNEQFF.

This clonotype was recorded at least ten times. This chain connects TRBV4-1 to TRBJ2-7; perhaps TRBD2 as D (6 bases). Germline CDR1 MGHRA, CDR2 YSYEKL. The V end lost 3 bases, the J end lost 4 bases, and 16 bases lay between the germline ends. This CDR3 spans 15 amino acids. The CDR3 spells CASSHREAGAYEQYF. The DNA for the CDR3 is TGCGCCAGCAGCCACAGGGAGGCCGGCGCTTACGAGCAGTACTTC.

This clonotype was seen at least ten times. This chain's CDR3 is CSARDWGQGVWRMNTEAFF. CDR3 bases: TGCAGTGCTAGAGATTGGGGACAGGGCGTTTGGAGGATGAACACTGAAGCTTTCTTT. The chain has TRBV20-1 and TRBJ1-1; 9 bases align to TRBD1. V was pared by 0 bases and J by 0 bases, with 14 bases of the junction left unmatched. The length of the CDR3 is 19 residues. Germline V gives CDR1 DFQATT, CDR2 SNEGSKA (reference sequence).

This clonotype was detected many times. The chain couples TRBV20-1 to TRBJ2-1, with a possible D match to TRBD2 (6 bases). Germline V gene data show CDR1 as DFQATT and CDR2 as SNEGSKA (reference sequence). The CDR3 length is 15 residues. Trimming cost V 2 bases and J 9 bases, with 20 bases left between them. The CDR3 is CSARTSLGVGGEQFF. Written as DNA, the CDR3 is TGCAGTGCTAGAACTAGCTTGGGGGTGGGTGGTGAGCAGTTCTTC.

This clonotype was recorded a few times. This sequence joins TRBV19 and TRBJ1-1; 9 bases agree with TRBD1. Per germline, CDR1 LNHDA and CDR2 SQIVND (reference sequence). V lost 5 bases and J lost 4; bases outside the gene matches: 8. This CDR3 has 15 residues. The DNA of the CDR3 is TGTGCCAGTAGTCGGGCGGGACAGGGCGCCACTGAAGCTTTCTTT. This codes for CASSRAGQGATEAFF.

The chain links TRBV7-2 to TRBJ2-7, with D perhaps matching TRBD1 or TRBD2 (7 bases each). Germline loops: CDR1 SGHTA, CDR2 FQGNSA. This CDR3 has 13 amino acids. With 4 bases removed from V and 3 bases from J, the gap between germline ends came to 10 bases. CDR3 nucleotide sequence: TGTGCCAGCAGCTCAGGGGGGGGCTACGAGCAGTACTTC. It codes for CASSSGGGYEQYF.

This clonotype came up a few times. V and J are TRBV20-1 and TRBJ2-4; TRBD2 is a possible D gene (6 bases). Germline CDR1 and CDR2: DFQATT and SNEGSKA (reference sequence). The CDR3 sequence is 13 residues long. Between the trimmed V and J ends, which lost 6 bases and 1 base, there was a span of 10 bases. CDR3 in DNA: TGCAGTGCACCCAGCGGGGCCAAAAACATTCAGTACTTC. As protein: CSAPSGAKNIQYF.

This clonotype was seen at least ten times. This chain connects TRBV11-2 to TRBJ2-5; 7 nucleotides align to TRBD1. The germline V gene encodes CDR1 SGHAT and CDR2 FQNNGV. Unmatched junction bases numbered 6, after V lost 4 bases and J lost 1 base. The CDR3 has 15 amino acids. In DNA, the CDR3 is TGTGCCAGCAGCTCAATACAGGGGTCCCAAGAGACCCAGTACTTC. It specifies CASSSIQGSQETQYF. Looking up the rest from reference TRBV11-2 and TRBJ2-5 gives the full variable domain: EAGVAQSPRYKIIEKRQSVAFWCNPISGHATLYWYQQILGQGPKLLIQFQNNGVVDDSQLPKDRFSAERLKGVDSTLKIQPAKLEDSAVYLCASSSIQGSQETQYFGPGTRLLVL.

This clonotype was detected many times. The CDR3 nucleotides read TGTGCCATCAGTGAGCCTCAAGGGGGAGGGTACGGCTACACCTTC. Translation gives CAISEPQGGGYGYTF. J is TRBJ1-2 and V is TRBV10-3, with a tentative D call TRBD1 (6 bases). The CDR3 length is 15 residues. The germline V gene encodes CDR1 ENHRY and CDR2 SYGVKD. Trimming cost V 2 bases and J 8 bases, with 18 bases left between them.

This clonotype came up many times. The V and J genes are TRBV13 and TRBJ2-5, with TRBD1 matching over 11 bases. Germline-derived CDR1 and CDR2 are PRHDT and FYEKMQ (reference sequence). V lost 6 bases and J lost 3; bases outside the gene matches: 6. The CDR3 runs to 15 residues. The CDR3 protein is CASSLEGQGEETQYF. The CDR3 DNA reads TGTGCCAGCAGTCTTGAGGGACAGGGGGAAGAGACCCAGTACTTC.

This clonotype appeared a few times. The chain couples TRBV6-1 to TRBJ2-7; maybe TRBD2 (6 bases). The V gene's germline CDR1 is MNHNS and CDR2 SASEGT. This CDR3 is built from 14 residues. Trimming took 6 bases from V and 5 from J, leaving 17 bases between them. CDR3 amino acids: CASSYNTRENEQYF. CDR3 bases: TGTGCCAGCAGCTATAACACCCGGGAGAACGAGCAGTACTTC.

CDR3 loop: CASSSVQGPYGYTF. The CDR3 nucleotides read TGTGCCAGCAGTTCGGTCCAGGGCCCCTATGGCTACACCTTC. This chain uses TRBV28 with TRBJ1-2, with D tentatively TRBD1 (5 bases). This CDR3 is 14 amino acids long. Germline CDR1 is MDHEN and CDR2 is SYDVKM. With 4 bases removed from V and 4 bases from J, the gap between germline ends came to 13 bases.

The chain recombines TRBV7-9 with TRBJ1-6; TRBD1 aligns across 8 bases. Germline V lookup: CDR1 SEHNR, CDR2 FQNEAQ (reference sequence). After removal of 1 base from V and 6 bases from J, the junction contained 8 bases not matched to a gene. The CDR3 runs 17 residues. CDR3 residues: CASSLGFYRGVNSPLHF. CDR3 coding DNA: TGTGCCAGCAGCTTAGGTTTTTACAGGGGGGTTAATTCACCCCTCCACTTT.

This clonotype was picked up many times. The chain is built from TRBV6-2 or TRBV6-3 and TRBJ1-2, with TRBD1 as a possible D gene (6 bases). Trimming removed 6 bases from V and 4 bases from J, with 15 bases in between. The CDR3 is made up of 14 amino acids. CDR1 MNHEY and CDR2 SVGEGT come from the germline V gene. The CDR3: CASSPHGGLYGYTF. The CDR3 region has the DNA TGTGCCAGCAGCCCACATGGGGGCCTCTATGGCTACACCTTC.

This clonotype was counted at least ten times. The CDR3 DNA is TGCAGCGTTTGGCAAGGGACTCTAGGGGAGCTGTTTTTT. Its translation: CSVWQGTLGELFF. The chain combines TRBV29-1 with TRBJ2-2; tentative D call: TRBD2 (6 bases). The CDR3 runs 13 residues. Trimming removed 5 bases from V and 8 bases from J, with 15 bases in between. CDR1 SQVTM and CDR2 ANQGSEA come from the germline V gene.

In its sample, this clonotype was seen many times. V gene TRBV6-1 combines with J gene TRBJ1-2; D might be TRBD1 (5 bases). The germline CDR1 and CDR2 sequences are MNHNS and SASEGT. Between the trimmed V and J ends, which lost 7 bases and 2 bases, there was a span of 14 bases. CDR3 size: 14 residues. The CDR3 here is CASTRSWGNYGYTF. The CDR3 coding sequence is TGTGCCAGCACCAGGTCCTGGGGGAACTATGGCTACACCTTC.